The 7 T cell receptor beta chains below were found in one sample sequenced in a study of regulatory and conventional T cells in breast cancer. TCRdb reanalysed the PCR reads using MiXCR and keeps one entry per CDR3 protein. The sample yields about 16,000 distinct CDR3 sequences, about 31% seen once. Sample: conventional T cells from blood. The source of these receptors is a female donor in good health.

This clonotype has a handful of counts. The V call is TRBV3-1, the J call TRBJ1-3; D uncertain. Per germline, CDR1 LGHDT and CDR2 YNNKEL (reference sequence). The CDR3 is 14 amino acids. V was trimmed by 5 bases and J by 6 bases, leaving 14 bases between them. This CDR3 is CASSGRTGENTIYF. The CDR3 coding sequence is TGTGCCAGCAGCGGTAGGACCGGAGAAAACACCATATATTTT. Supplemented by reference TRBV3-1 and TRBJ1-3, the full variable domain reads DTAVSQTPKYLVTQMGNDKSIKCEQNLGHDTMYWYKQDSKKFLKIMFSYNNKELIINETVPNRFSPKSPDKAHLNLHINSLELGDSAVYFCASSGRTGENTIYFGEGSWLTVV.

The V gene is TRBV7-9, the J gene TRBJ2-2, with TRBD2 matching 8 bases. Germline-derived CDR1 and CDR2 are SEHNR and FQNEAQ (reference sequence). This CDR3 spans 16 amino acids. The trim removed 5 bases at V and 1 base at J, leaving 6 bases unmatched. Here the CDR3 reads CASSPGGDGNTGELFF. DNA of the CDR3: TGTGCCAGCAGCCCGGGAGGGGACGGGAACACCGGGGAGCTGTTTTTT.

The CDR3 here is CASSRQGLAGLNEQFF. The CDR3 region has the DNA TGTGCCAGCAGCCGACAAGGGCTAGCGGGGCTCAATGAGCAGTTCTTC. J is TRBJ2-1 and V is TRBV7-2; the match to TRBD2 covers 9 bases. Trimming cost V 5 bases and J 6 bases; bases outside gene matches: 11. CDR1 and CDR2 (germline): SGHTA, FQGNSA. The CDR3 spans 16 residues.

On this clonotype itself: Sequence at one end of the junction differs from germline and may be a read error. This chain links TRBV20-1 with TRBJ2-3, with 10 bases matching TRBD1. CDR3 length equals 13 residues. Germline CDR1 is DFQATT and CDR2 is SNEGSKA (reference sequence). The DNA for the CDR3 is TGCAGCTCCCCGGGACAGGGGAAAGATATGCAGTATTTT. Its protein is CSSPGQGKDMQYF.

CDR3 nucleotides: TGTGCCAGCAGCTTAGGGCGGCTAGCGGGTGCCTACAATGAGCAGTTCTTC. It encodes CASSLGRLAGAYNEQFF. V usage is TRBV11-2 and J usage is TRBJ2-1; 8 nucleotides agree with TRBD2. This CDR3 has 17 amino acids. Germline V lookup: CDR1 SGHAT, CDR2 FQNNGV. Trimming took 1 base from V and 2 from J; bases not matched to a gene: 7.

The V gene is TRBV20-1, the J gene TRBJ2-3, with TRBD1 identical over 8 bases. Germline CDR1 reads DFQATT; CDR2 reads SNEGSKA (reference sequence). J gave up 2 bases and V 1 base, and 2 bases lay outside the gene matches. The CDR3 spans 14 residues. The CDR3 reads CSARAGGNTDTQYF. The CDR3 DNA reads as TGCAGTGCTAGAGCAGGGGGCAACACAGATACGCAGTATTTT.

The chain couples TRBV5-5 to TRBJ2-6, with 9 bases lining up with TRBD1. This CDR3 contains 19 residues. Germline V gene lookup returns CDR1 SGHKS and CDR2 YYEKEE (reference sequence). The V segment lost 0 bases and the J segment 0 bases; nucleotides outside the gene matches: 7. CDR3 DNA: TGTGCCAGCAGCTTGGGTAGGAGGGACAGGGACTCTGGGGCCAACGTCCTGACTTTC. This gives the protein CASSLGRRDRDSGANVLTF.